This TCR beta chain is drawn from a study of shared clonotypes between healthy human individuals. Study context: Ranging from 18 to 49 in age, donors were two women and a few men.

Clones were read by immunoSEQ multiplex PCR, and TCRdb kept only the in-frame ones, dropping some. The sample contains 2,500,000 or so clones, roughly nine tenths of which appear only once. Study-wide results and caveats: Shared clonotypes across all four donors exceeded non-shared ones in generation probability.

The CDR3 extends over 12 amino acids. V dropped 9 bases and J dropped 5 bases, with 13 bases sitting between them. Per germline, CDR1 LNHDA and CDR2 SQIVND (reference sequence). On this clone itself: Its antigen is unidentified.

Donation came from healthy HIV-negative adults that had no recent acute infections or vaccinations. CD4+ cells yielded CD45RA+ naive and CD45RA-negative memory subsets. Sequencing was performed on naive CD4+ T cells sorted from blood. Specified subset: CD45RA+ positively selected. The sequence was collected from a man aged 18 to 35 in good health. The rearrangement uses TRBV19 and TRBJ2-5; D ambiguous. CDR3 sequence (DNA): TGTGCCAGCTCCTCCCACGGGGAGACCCAGTACTTC. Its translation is CASSSHGETQYF. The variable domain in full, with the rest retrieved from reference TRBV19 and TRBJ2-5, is DGGITQSPKYLFRKEGQNVTLSCEQNLNHDAMYWYRQDPGQGLRLIYYSQIVNDFQKGDIAEGYSVSREKKESFPLTVTSAQKNPTAFYLCASSSHGETQYFGPGTRLLVL.